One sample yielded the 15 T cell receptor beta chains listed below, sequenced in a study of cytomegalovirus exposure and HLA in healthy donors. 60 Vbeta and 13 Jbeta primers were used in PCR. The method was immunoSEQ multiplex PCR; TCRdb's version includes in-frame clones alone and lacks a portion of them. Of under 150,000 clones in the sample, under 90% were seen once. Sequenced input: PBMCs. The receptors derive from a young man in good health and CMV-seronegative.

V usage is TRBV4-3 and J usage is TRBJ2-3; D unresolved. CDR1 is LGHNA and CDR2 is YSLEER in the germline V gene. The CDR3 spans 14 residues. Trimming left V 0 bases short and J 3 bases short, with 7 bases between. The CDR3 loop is CASSQDVLTDTQYF. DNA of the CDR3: TGCGCCAGCAGCCAAGACGTATTAACAGATACGCAGTATTTT.

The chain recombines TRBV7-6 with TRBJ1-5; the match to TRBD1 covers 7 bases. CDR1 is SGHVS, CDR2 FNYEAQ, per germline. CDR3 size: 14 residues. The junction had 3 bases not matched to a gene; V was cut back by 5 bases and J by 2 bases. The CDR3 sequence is CASSTGTGNQPQHF. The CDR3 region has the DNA TGTGCCAGCAGCACCGGGACAGGCAATCAGCCCCAGCATTTT.

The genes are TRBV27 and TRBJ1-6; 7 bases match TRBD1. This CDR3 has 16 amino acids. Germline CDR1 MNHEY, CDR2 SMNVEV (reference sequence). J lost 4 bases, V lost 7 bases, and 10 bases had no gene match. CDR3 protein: CASTHGPTGYNSPLHF. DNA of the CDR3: TGTGCCAGCACCCATGGCCCGACAGGGTATAATTCACCCCTCCACTTT.

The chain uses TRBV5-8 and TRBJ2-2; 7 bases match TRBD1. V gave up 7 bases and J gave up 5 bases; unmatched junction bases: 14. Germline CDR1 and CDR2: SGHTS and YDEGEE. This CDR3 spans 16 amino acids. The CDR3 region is CASGPEGTEGTGELFF. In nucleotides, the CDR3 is TGTGCCAGCGGACCCGAGGGGACAGAGGGAACCGGGGAGCTGTTTTTT.

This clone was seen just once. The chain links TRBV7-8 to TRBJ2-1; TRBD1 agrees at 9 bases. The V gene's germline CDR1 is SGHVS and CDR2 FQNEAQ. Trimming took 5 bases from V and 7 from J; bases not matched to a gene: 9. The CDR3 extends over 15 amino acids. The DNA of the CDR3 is TGTGCCAGCAGCCGAACAGGGGGCTCGGGGAATGAGCAGTTCTTC. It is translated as CASSRTGGSGNEQFF.

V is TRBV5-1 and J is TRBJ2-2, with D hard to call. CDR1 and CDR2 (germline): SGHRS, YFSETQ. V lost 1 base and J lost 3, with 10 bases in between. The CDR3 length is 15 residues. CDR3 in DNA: TGCGCCAGCAGCTTGTTAATATCAGACACCGGGGAGCTGTTTTTT. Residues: CASSLLISDTGELFF. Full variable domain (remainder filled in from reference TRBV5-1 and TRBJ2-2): KAGVTQTPRYLIKTRGQQVTLSCSPISGHRSVSWYQQTPGQGLQFLFEYFSETQRNKGNFPGRFSGRQFSNSRSEMNVSTLELGDSALYLCASSLLISDTGELFFGEGSRLTVL.

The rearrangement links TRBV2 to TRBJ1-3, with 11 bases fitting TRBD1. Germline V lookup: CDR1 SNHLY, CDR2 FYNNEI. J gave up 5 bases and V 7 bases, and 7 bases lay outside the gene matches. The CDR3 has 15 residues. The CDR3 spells CASKDRGLWRNTIYF. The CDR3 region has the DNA TGTGCCAGCAAGGACAGGGGGCTTTGGAGAAACACCATATATTTT. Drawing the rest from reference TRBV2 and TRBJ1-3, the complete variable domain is EPEVTQTPSHQVTQMGQEVILRCVPISNHLYFYWYRQILGQKVEFLVSFYNNEISEKSEIFDDQFSVERPDGSNFTLKIRSTKLEDSAMYFCASKDRGLWRNTIYFGEGSWLTVV.

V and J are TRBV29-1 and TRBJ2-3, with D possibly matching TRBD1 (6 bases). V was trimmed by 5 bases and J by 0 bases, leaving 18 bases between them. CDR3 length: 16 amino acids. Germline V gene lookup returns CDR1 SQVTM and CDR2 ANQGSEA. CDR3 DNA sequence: TGCAGCGTTAAGGACTCGGGGACACCTAGCACAGATACGCAGTATTTT. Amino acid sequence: CSVKDSGTPSTDTQYF.

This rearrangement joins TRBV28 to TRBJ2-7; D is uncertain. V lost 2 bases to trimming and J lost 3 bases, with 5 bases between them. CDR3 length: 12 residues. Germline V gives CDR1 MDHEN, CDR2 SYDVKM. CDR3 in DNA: TGTGCCAGCAGTTTACTACGCTACGAGCAGTACTTC. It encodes CASSLLRYEQYF.

The CDR3 region has the DNA TGTGCCAGCAGCTTAGCGATGGACAGGATAAATCAGCCCCAGCATTTT. Translating it yields CASSLAMDRINQPQHF. The V gene is TRBV7-8, the J gene TRBJ1-5, with 7 bases lining up with TRBD1. The CDR3 is made up of 16 amino acids. V lost 0 bases and J lost 4; bases outside the gene matches: 6. Germline V gene sequence: CDR1 SGHVS, CDR2 FQNEAQ.

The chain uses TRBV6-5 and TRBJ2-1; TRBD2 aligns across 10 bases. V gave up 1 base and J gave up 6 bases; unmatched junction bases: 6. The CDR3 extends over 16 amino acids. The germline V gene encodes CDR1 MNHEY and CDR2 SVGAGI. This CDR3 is CASSYLLAGLLNEQFF. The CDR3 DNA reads TGTGCCAGCAGTTACTTACTAGCGGGGTTGCTCAATGAGCAGTTCTTC.

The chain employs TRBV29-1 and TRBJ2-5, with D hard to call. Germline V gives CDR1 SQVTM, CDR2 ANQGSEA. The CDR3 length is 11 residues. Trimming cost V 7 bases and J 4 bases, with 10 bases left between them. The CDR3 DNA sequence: TGCAGCGGACTGAATCGAGAGACCCAGTACTTC. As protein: CSGLNRETQYF.

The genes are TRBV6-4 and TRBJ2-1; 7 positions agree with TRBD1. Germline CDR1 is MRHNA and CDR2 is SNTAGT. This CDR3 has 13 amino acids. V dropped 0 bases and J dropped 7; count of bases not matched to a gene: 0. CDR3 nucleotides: TGTGCCAGCAGTGACTCGGACAGGAATGAGCAGTTCTTC. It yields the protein CASSDSDRNEQFF.

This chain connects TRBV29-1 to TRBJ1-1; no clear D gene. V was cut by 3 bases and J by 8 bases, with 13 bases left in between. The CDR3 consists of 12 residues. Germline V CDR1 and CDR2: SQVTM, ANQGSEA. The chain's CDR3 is CSVDNMAEEAFF. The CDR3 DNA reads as TGCAGCGTTGACAATATGGCAGAAGAAGCTTTCTTT.

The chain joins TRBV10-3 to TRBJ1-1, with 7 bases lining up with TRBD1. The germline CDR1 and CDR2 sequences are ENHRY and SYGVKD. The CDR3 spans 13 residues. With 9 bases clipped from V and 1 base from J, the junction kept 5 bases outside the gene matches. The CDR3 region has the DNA TGTGCCATAAGGGACAGCGGGAACACTGAAGCTTTCTTT. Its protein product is CAIRDSGNTEAFF.